The subject of this entry is one T cell receptor (beta chain). Repertoires were generated with immunoSEQ multiplex PCR, while TCRdb's copy carries only in-frame clones and drops some. The sample shows 250,000 or so clones, approximately 84% of them seen only once. The data originate from a study of blood T cell repertoires in COVID-19. The V gene lost 0 bases and the J gene lost 6 bases, with 13 bases spanning the gap. The CDR3 has 15 residues. Germline loops: CDR1 SGHAT, CDR2 FQNNGV. The clonotype originates from a man aged 35 to 55 who had recovered from COVID-19. The chain couples TRBV11-2 to TRBJ2-3; possible D gene TRBD2, 6 bases. Sequencing was done on a sample of PBMCs or T cells enriched from blood (not recorded which). The CDR3 bases are TGTGCCAGCAGCTTAGAGGGTTATGGGGGGGATACGCAGTATTTT. Amino acids: CASSLEGYGGDTQYF.